The clone carrying this TCR beta chain showed up many times. This sample was included in a study of early T cells in non-severe SARS-CoV-2 infection. Study at large: Sequencing was performed on bulk RNA from unsorted whole blood, leaving chains unpaired.

The germline V and J ends were trimmed by 1 base and 7 bases, with 19 bases remaining between them. The germline V gene encodes CDR1 LNHDA and CDR2 SQIVND (reference sequence). This CDR3 comprises 17 residues. TCRdb re-called the 5' RACE reads through MiXCR, storing one row per CDR3 protein. The repertoire has roughly 99,000 distinct CDR3 sequences, over 9.5% of them found once; the top ten carry roughly 4.5%. The source was whole blood, collected at baseline. This receptor was identified in an adult who was a healthcare worker with PCR-confirmed SARS-CoV-2 infection or an uninfected control (not recorded which). The chain recombines TRBV19 with TRBJ2-2, with a weak D call TRBD2 (6 bases). This CDR3 is CASSIGLPGRSDGELFF. DNA of the CDR3: TGTGCCAGTAGTATAGGGCTCCCCGGGAGAAGTGACGGGGAGCTGTTTTTT.